This is a list of T cell receptor beta chains from one sample in a study of blood T cell repertoires in COVID-19. Here immunoSEQ multiplex PCR was the method, and the copy in TCRdb shows in-frame clones only, minus some. The sample yields about 110,000 clones, 80% to 90% seen once. Sequenced input: peripheral blood. Source of these receptors: a human donor in a cohort sampled during active COVID-19. CDR3s include the opening cysteine and the closing phenylalanine or tryptophan. A D gene is named only where the DNA matches it firmly. The size entry is marked missing in some rows and otherwise reads once, few, many or a size class.

D,V,J,size,CDR3
-,TRBV7-9,TRBJ2-3,-,CASSLYWDTQYF
-,TRBV11-2,TRBJ1-2,few,CASSFYEYGYTF
TRBD2,TRBV7-4,TRBJ2-1,-,CASSPKQASGVGTNEQFF
TRBD2,TRBV15,TRBJ2-1,-,CATSRGTSGGSDEQFF
-,TRBV28,TRBJ2-1,-,CASSPSGVGLYNEQFF
TRBD1,TRBV29-1,TRBJ2-5,-,CSPQDRGVEETQYF
-,TRBV29-1,TRBJ2-3,-,CSVDGASRTDTQYF
TRBD2,TRBV27,TRBJ2-7,-,CASSLSGRARYEQYF
TRBD1,TRBV27,TRBJ1-1,-,CASSLGPPRQGGTEAFF
TRBD1,TRBV7-2,TRBJ1-1,-,CASRNGQGDTEAFF
-,TRBV19,TRBJ2-5,-,CASWGHETQYF
TRBD1,TRBV6-5,TRBJ1-5,-,CASRGGQGSQPQHF
-,TRBV25-1,TRBJ1-5,-,CASSESYSNQPQHF
-,TRBV2,TRBJ1-6,-,CASMGGPSPLHF
-,TRBV29-1,TRBJ2-7,-,CSVATGYEQYF
TRBD1,TRBV6-1,TRBJ1-2,-,CASSVRDREAFYGYTF
TRBD2,TRBV5-1,TRBJ2-1,-,CASSWGGSTGNEQFF
-,TRBV19,TRBJ1-2,-,CASSISRVNNYGYTF
-,TRBV11-2,TRBJ1-2,-,CASSQRATTSLGYTF
-,TRBV1,TRBJ2-1,once,CTSSQDNGEPLGNEQFF
-,TRBV25-1,TRBJ2-1,few,CASSPRNRYNEQFF
-,TRBV18,TRBJ2-7,-,CASSPREVHEQYF
-,TRBV7-9,TRBJ1-6,-,CASSGGISSYNSPLHF
-,TRBV18,TRBJ1-1,-,CASSPRGGSGNTEAFF
TRBD1,TRBV4-1,TRBJ2-5,-,CASSQLQGAQETQYF
TRBD2,TRBV28,TRBJ2-2,-,CASSLPTSGDANTGELFF
-,TRBV23-1,TRBJ2-7,-,CASSQSSQVYEQYF
-,TRBV28,TRBJ2-3,-,CASSTLGGTQYF
TRBD1,TRBV2,TRBJ1-2,once,CASSPGTGGYGYTF
-,TRBV3-1/TRBV3-2,TRBJ2-7,-,CASSPIRQAFWVEQYF
TRBD1,TRBV29-1,TRBJ1-2,-,CSAPFSDRGRYGYTF
-,TRBV3-1/TRBV3-2,TRBJ1-2,-,CASSLGGRVNGYTF
TRBD1,TRBV2,TRBJ1-4,few,CAREDRAGNEKLFF
TRBD2,TRBV18,TRBJ2-5,-,CASSPRTSGQETQYF
-,TRBV12-3/TRBV12-4,TRBJ1-1,-,CASRRGTGAEAFF
TRBD1,TRBV6-5,TRBJ1-5,-,CASSYAGGGNQPQHF
TRBD2,TRBV7-8,TRBJ2-5,-,CASSSSGIVSSETQYF
TRBD2,TRBV7-3,TRBJ2-1,-,CASSPPGGSSYNEQFF
-,TRBV6-5,TRBJ1-2,-,CASSYHGDGYTF
-,TRBV5-4,TRBJ2-3,once,CASSLGLYTDTQYF
TRBD2,TRBV18,TRBJ2-1,-,CASSPRGLAGDRNEQFF